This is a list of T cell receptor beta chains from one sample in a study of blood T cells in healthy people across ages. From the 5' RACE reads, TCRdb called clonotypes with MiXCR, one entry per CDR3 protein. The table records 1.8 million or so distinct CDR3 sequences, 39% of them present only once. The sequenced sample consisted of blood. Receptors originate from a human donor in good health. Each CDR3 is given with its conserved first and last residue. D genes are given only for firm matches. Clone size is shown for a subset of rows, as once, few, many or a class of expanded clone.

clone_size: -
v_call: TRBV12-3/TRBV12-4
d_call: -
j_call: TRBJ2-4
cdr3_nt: TGTGCCAGCAGCTGGGGGTTGTTAAACATTCAGTACTTC
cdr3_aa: CASSWGLLNIQYF

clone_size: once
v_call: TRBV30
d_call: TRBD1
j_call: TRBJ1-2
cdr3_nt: TGTGCCTGGAGTCTGGGGCCAACAGGGGTAGGCTACACTTTC
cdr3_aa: CAWSLGPTGVGYTF

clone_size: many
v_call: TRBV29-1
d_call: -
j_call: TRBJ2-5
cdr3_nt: TGCAGCGTCAAGACGGATCAAGAGACCCAGTACTTC
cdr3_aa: CSVKTDQETQYF

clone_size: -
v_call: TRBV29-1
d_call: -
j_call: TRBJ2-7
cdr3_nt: TGCAGCGTTGTCGGGGGCCTAGAACTTAATGAGCAGTACTTC
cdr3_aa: CSVVGGLELNEQYF

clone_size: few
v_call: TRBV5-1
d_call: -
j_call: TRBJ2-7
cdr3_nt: TGCGCCAGCAGCTTGGATATGGGCATCCACTACGAGCAGTACTTC
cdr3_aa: CASSLDMGIHYEQYF

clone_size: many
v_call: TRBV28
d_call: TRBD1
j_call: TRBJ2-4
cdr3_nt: TGTGCCAGCAGTTCGTCGGGACAGGATATAGCCAAAAACATTCAGTACTTC
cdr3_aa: CASSSSGQDIAKNIQYF

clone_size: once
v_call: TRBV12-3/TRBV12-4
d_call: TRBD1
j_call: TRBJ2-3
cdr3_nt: TGTGCCAGCAGTTTCATAACAGGGACAGTGAGCACAGATGCGCAGTATTTT
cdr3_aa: CASSFITGTVSTDAQYF

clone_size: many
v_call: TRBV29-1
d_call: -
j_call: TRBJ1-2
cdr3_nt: TGCAGCGTGGCAGGGGTCGGTGGCTACACCTTC
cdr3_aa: CSVAGVGGYTF

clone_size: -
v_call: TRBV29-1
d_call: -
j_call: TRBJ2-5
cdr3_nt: TGCAGCGCTGAGACGGCTCTGGCAGGGACCCAGTACTTC
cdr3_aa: CSAETALAGTQYF

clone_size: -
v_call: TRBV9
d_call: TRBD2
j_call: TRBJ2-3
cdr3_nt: TGTGCCAGCAGCCCCAGCGGGGGGCTAGCGGGCACAGATACGCAGTATTTT
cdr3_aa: CASSPSGGLAGTDTQYF

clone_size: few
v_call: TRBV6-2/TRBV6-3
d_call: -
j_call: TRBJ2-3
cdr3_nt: TGTGCCAGCAGTTTAGGGTCTGCGGAGACAGATACGCAGTATTTT
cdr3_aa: CASSLGSAETDTQYF

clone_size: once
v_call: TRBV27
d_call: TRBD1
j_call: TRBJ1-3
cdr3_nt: TGTGCCAGCAGCTCCGGGACAGGGCCAAACACCATATATTTT
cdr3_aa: CASSSGTGPNTIYF

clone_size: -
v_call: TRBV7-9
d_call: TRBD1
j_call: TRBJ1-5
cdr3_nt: TGTGCCAGCAGCCCGGCTATCGATAGCTGGACAGGGTTTCAGCCCCAGCATTTT
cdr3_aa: CASSPAIDSWTGFQPQHF

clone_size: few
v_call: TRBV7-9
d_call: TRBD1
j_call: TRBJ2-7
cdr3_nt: TGTGCCAGCAGCTGGGGGACAGGGCGAGCGGGCGAGCAGTACTTC
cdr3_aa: CASSWGTGRAGEQYF

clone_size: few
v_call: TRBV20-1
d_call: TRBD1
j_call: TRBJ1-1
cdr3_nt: TGCAGTGCAGAACAGGGGACAGGGGGGAAAGCTTTCTTT
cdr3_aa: CSAEQGTGGKAFF

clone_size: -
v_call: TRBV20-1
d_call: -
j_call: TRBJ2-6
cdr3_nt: TGCAGTGCTAGAGACCGGACTGATGGGGCCAACGTCCTGACTTTC
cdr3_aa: CSARDRTDGANVLTF

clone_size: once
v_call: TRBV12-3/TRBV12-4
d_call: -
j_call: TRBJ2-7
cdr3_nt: TGTGCCAGCAGAGATACTAGTAACCCCTACGAGCAGTACTTC
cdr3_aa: CASRDTSNPYEQYF

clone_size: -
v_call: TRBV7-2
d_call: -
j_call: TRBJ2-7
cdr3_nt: TGTGCCAGCAGCTTACGGAGGGGCCCCCGTTACGAGCAGTACTTC
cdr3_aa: CASSLRRGPRYEQYF

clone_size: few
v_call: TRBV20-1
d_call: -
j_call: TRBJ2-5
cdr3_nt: TGCAGTGCTAGAGGGCCACTAGGGCAAGAGACCCAGTACTTC
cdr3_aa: CSARGPLGQETQYF

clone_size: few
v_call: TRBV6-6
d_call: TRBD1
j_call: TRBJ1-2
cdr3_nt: TGTGCCAGCAGTACGGACAGGGGTTTATATGGCTACACCTTC
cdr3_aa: CASSTDRGLYGYTF

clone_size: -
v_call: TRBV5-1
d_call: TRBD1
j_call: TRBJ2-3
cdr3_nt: TGCGCCAGCAGCTTAACGAGGACAGGGGGTGGAGATACGCAGTATTTT
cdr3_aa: CASSLTRTGGGDTQYF

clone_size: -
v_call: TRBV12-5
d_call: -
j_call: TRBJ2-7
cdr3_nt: TGTGCTAGTGGTCCGTCCAGGGTACGTCTCTTCGACGAGCAGTACTTC
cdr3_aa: CASGPSRVRLFDEQYF

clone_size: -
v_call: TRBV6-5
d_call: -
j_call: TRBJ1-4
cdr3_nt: TGTGCCAGCAGTTACAATGGCAGAGAGAGTGAAAAACTGTTTTTT
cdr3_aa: CASSYNGRESEKLFF

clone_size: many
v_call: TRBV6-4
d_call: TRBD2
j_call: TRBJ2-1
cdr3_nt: TGTGCCAGCAGTGAGAGTGGCGGGGGGGTTTACAATGAGCAGTTCTTC
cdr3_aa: CASSESGGGVYNEQFF

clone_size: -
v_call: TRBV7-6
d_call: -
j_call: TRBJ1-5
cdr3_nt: TGTGCCAGCAGCCCCGACATGAGCAATCAGCCCCAGCATTTT
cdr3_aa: CASSPDMSNQPQHF

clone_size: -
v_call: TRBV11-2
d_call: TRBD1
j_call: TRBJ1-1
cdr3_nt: TGTGCCAGCAGCATAGGACAGGGGAATCCTGAAGCTTTCTTT
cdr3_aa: CASSIGQGNPEAFF

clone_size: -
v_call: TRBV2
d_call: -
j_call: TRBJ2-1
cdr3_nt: TGTGCCAGCAATACCGAAGGGCTGCCCGAGCAGTTCTTC
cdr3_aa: CASNTEGLPEQFF

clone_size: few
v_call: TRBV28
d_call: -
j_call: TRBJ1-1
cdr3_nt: TGTGCCAGCAGCCCCTGGAGGGGAAGCACTGAAGCTTTCTTT
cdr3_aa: CASSPWRGSTEAFF

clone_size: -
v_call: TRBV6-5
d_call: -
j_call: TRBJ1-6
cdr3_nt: TGTGCCAGCAGTTACTCTGGCAGGGTGATAAGGTCACCCCTCCACTTT
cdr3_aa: CASSYSGRVIRSPLHF

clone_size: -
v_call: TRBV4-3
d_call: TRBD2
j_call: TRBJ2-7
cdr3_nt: TGCGCCAGCAGCCAAGAGGCTAGCGGGGGCCACCACTACGAGCAGTACTTC
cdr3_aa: CASSQEASGGHHYEQYF

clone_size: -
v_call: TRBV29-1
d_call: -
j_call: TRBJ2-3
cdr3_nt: TGCAGCGTCCACGGGAGTAATACAGATACGCAGTATTTT
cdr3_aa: CSVHGSNTDTQYF

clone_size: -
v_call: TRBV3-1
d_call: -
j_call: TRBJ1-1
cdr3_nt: TGTGCCAGCAGCCAGGAAACCGCCAGGACAGTTGACACTGAAGCTTTCTTT
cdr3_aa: CASSQETARTVDTEAFF

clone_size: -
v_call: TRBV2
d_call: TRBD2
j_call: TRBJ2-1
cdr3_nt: TGTGCCAGCAGTGAAGCCCGCGGGGGACCTTACAATGAGCAGTTCTTC
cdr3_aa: CASSEARGGPYNEQFF

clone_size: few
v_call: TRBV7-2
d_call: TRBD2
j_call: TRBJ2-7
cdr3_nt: TGTGCCAGCAGCTTAACCATACCACTAGCGGGACAAAGCTACGAGCAGTACTTC
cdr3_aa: CASSLTIPLAGQSYEQYF

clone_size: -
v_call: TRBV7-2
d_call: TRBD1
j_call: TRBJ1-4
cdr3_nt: TGTGCCAGCAGCTCCGACAAACAGGGGTCTATTAATGAAAAACTGTTTTTT
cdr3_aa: CASSSDKQGSINEKLFF

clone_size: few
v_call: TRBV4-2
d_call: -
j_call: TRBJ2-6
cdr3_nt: TGTGCCAGCAGCCAGACAGGTACGGGGGCCAACGTCCTGACTTTC
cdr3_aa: CASSQTGTGANVLTF

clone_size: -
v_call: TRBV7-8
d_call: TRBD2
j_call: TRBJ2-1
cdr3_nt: TGTGCCAGCAGCTTAGAACTTAGCCCAGTGGGGGGGGAGCAGTTCTTC
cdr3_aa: CASSLELSPVGGEQFF

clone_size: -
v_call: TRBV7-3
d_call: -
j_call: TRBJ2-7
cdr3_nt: TGTGCCAGCAGCCCCGGTGGAGGGGGCCTCTACGAGCAGTACTTC
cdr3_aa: CASSPGGGGLYEQYF

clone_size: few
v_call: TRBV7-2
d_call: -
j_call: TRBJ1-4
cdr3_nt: TGTGCCAGCAGCCTCGGGACACCTAATGAAAAACTGTTTTTT
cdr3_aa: CASSLGTPNEKLFF

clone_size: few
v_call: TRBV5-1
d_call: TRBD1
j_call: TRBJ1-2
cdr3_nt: TGCGCCAGCAGCTTTTCCCCACCGACAGGGGGCAAGTCTAACTATGGCTACACCTTC
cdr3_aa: CASSFSPPTGGKSNYGYTF

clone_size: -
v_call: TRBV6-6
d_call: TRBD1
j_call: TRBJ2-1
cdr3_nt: TGTGCCTCGGGGGGACAGGGGGCCTACAATGAGCAGTTCTTC
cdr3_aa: CASGGQGAYNEQFF

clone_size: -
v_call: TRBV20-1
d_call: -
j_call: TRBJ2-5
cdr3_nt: TGCAGTGCTAGCGCATACGGGGTCCAAGAGACCCAGTACTTC
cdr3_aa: CSASAYGVQETQYF

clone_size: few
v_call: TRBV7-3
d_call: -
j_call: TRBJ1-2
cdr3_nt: TGTGCCAGCAGCCCCCAACACCAGGGTAATGGAAACTATGGCTACACCTTC
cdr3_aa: CASSPQHQGNGNYGYTF

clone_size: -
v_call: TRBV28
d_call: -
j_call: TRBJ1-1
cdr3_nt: TGTGCCAGCAGCGGGCCAGGAGCGGACAGAAACACTGAAGCTTTCTTT
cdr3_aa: CASSGPGADRNTEAFF

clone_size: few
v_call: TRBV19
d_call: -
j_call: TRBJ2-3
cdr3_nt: TGTGCCAGTAGTCCGGGTCTGACCGTTAGCACAGATACGCAGTATTTT
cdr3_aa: CASSPGLTVSTDTQYF

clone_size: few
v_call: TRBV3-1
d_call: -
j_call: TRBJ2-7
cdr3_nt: TGTGCCAGCAGCCAAAGAAACAGTCGGCAGTACTTC
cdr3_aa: CASSQRNSRQYF

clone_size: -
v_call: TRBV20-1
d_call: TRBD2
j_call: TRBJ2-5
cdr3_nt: TGCAGTGCTAGCTTAACTAGCGGGGGGGCCGGGGAGACCCAGTACTTC
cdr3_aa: CSASLTSGGAGETQYF

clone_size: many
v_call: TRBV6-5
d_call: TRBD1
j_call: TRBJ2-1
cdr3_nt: TGTGCCAGCAGTTCGGACAGGGGGCTGTACAATGAGCAGTTCTTC
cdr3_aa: CASSSDRGLYNEQFF

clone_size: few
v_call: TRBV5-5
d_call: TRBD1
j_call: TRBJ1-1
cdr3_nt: TGTGCCAGCAGGCATAACCCGGGACAGGGGGCCACTGAAGCTTTCTTT
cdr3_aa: CASRHNPGQGATEAFF

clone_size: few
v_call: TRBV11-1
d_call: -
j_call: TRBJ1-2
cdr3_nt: TGTGCCAGCAGCTTAATGGGATCTAACTATGGCTACACCTTC
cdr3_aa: CASSLMGSNYGYTF

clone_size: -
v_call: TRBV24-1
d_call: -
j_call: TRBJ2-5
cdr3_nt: TGTGCCACCAGTGATTTGCCCCACAAGACTGGCGAGACCCAGTACTTC
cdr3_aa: CATSDLPHKTGETQYF

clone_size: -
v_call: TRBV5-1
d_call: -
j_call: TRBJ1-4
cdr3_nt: TGCGCCAGCAGCCACAAAGCAGGGGACAATGAAAAACTGTTTTTT
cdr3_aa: CASSHKAGDNEKLFF

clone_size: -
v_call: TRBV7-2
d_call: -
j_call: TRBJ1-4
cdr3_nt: TGTGCCAGCAGCTGGATCGCGGGGGATGAAAAACTGTTTTTT
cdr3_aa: CASSWIAGDEKLFF

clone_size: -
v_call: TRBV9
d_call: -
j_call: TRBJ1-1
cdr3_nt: TGTGCCAGCGGCCCTATTCACACAGGGATGAACACTGAAGCTTTCTTT
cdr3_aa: CASGPIHTGMNTEAFF